This T cell receptor beta chain originates from a study of CD8+ T cells in alopecia areata. Overall study context: Patients in the treated group were given tofacitinib by mouth, 5 to 10 mg twice a day.

General study findings and limits: Persistence in scalp and blood during tofacitinib was observed for many expanded lesional clones. Scalp clonality and expanded CD8+ clones among the top 100 showed significant decreases with tofacitinib.

The V gene's germline CDR1 is SQVTM and CDR2 ANQGSEA. The CDR3 has 17 amino acids. The V end lost 1 base, the J end lost 5 bases, and 23 bases lay between the germline ends. About this clone itself: Its specificity is unknown.

Following extraction, RNA underwent reverse transcription to cDNA, which served as the sequencing template. TCRdb's copy holds only in-frame clones and misses some; the assay was immunoSEQ multiplex PCR. The sample shows about 200,000 clones, around 60% of them seen only once. The sample's treatment: oral pan-JAK inhibitor, 5-10 mg twice daily. The rearrangement links TRBV29-1 to TRBJ2-5; the D gene could be TRBD1 or TRBD2 (6 bases each). Sequenced material: CD4+ T cells sorted from blood, taken between weeks 49 and 50, from a patient treated with tofacitinib. The source is a human donor with alopecia areata. The CDR3 coding sequence is TGCAGCGTTGAAGGGGACTGGGGGGCCAGAAGGGAGGAGACCCAGTACTTC. Its translation: CSVEGDWGARREETQYF.